These T cell receptor beta chains were read from a single sample in a study of blood T cell repertoires in COVID-19. Generated by immunoSEQ multiplex PCR, the TCRdb table keeps only in-frame clones and is missing some. The data contain approximately 92,000 clones, 70% to 90% of them singletons. Material for sequencing was peripheral blood. The receptors originated from a woman aged 55-69 years with COVID-19, enrolled during active disease. The CDR3 runs from the conserved cysteine through the conserved F or W. The order of the fields is V gene, clone size, D gene, J gene, CDR3 DNA, CDR3 protein. A D gene is named only where the DNA matches it firmly. A row's size may be missing; if present it is once, few, many or a size class.

TRBV9,NA,NA,TRBJ2-7,TGTGCCAGCAGCGTAGCCTACAGTCCCTACGAGCAGTACTTC,CASSVAYSPYEQYF
TRBV18,NA,NA,TRBJ1-1,TGTGCCAGCTCACCCGCGACAGGAACGAACACTGAAGCTTTCTTT,CASSPATGTNTEAFF
TRBV5-6,once,NA,TRBJ2-5,TGTGCCAGCAGCTTAACGGGAAACCAAGAGACCCAGTACTTC,CASSLTGNQETQYF
TRBV6-6,NA,NA,TRBJ1-2,TGTGCCAGCAGTTCAGGTACAGCCGCCTATGGCTACACCTTC,CASSSGTAAYGYTF
TRBV2,NA,NA,TRBJ1-2,TGTGCCAGCAGGACAGACCATCTCGGCTACACCTTC,CASRTDHLGYTF
TRBV20-1,NA,NA,TRBJ1-2,TGCAGTGCTCGACAGAACTATGGCTACACCTTC,CSARQNYGYTF
TRBV4-1,NA,NA,TRBJ1-2,TGCGCCAGCAGCCACCCCAGGGAGGGGAGGGCAGACTATGGCTACACCTTC,CASSHPREGRADYGYTF
TRBV5-1,few,TRBD1,TRBJ1-1,TGCGCCAGCAGCTATCTAACAGGGGGAACTGAAGCTTTCTTT,CASSYLTGGTEAFF
TRBV9,NA,TRBD1,TRBJ1-3,TGTGCCAGCAGCGGGGGACAGGGGGGATTTAGCTCTGGAAACACCATATATTTT,CASSGGQGGFSSGNTIYF
TRBV5-1,NA,TRBD2,TRBJ2-5,TGCGCCAGCAGCCGGGAGGGGACTAGTGATGAGACCCAGTACTTC,CASSREGTSDETQYF
TRBV4-2,NA,NA,TRBJ1-2,TGTGCCAGCAGCCAAAGCGGGGCGGGGGGGCGCGAAGCTGGCTACACCTTC,CASSQSGAGGREAGYTF
TRBV28,NA,TRBD1,TRBJ2-1,TGTGCCAGCAGTTTTGGGACAGCCTACAATGAGCAGTTCTTC,CASSFGTAYNEQFF
TRBV5-1,NA,TRBD1,TRBJ2-5,TGCGCCAGCAGCTTGGGGGGGACAGGTTACCAAGAGACCCAGTACTTC,CASSLGGTGYQETQYF
TRBV10-2,NA,TRBD1,TRBJ1-6,TGCGCCAGCAGCGGGGCCGGGACAGGGGGCCGGAATTCACCCCTCCACTTT,CASSGAGTGGRNSPLHF
TRBV5-6,NA,NA,TRBJ1-2,TGTGCCAGCAACCTAGGGGCGGATGGCTACACCTTC,CASNLGADGYTF
TRBV12-3/TRBV12-4,NA,NA,TRBJ1-5,TGTGCCAGCAGTTTAGGCGGACAGTGGCCCCAGCATTTT,CASSLGGQWPQHF
TRBV6-5,once,NA,TRBJ2-4,TGTGCCAGCCAGGGGCCCAAAAACATTCAGTACTTC,CASQGPKNIQYF
TRBV10-3,NA,TRBD2,TRBJ2-2,TGTGCCACCAAGCGGGGGGGGAACACCGGGGAGCTGTTTTTT,CATKRGGNTGELFF
TRBV5-4,NA,NA,TRBJ1-2,TGTGCCAGCAGCACAGGCTTCGAGGGGGACTATGGCTACACCTTC,CASSTGFEGDYGYTF
TRBV6-6,NA,NA,TRBJ1-1,TGTGCCAGCAGAGGACTGAGAGCCACTGAAGCTTTCTTT,CASRGLRATEAFF
TRBV6-4,NA,NA,TRBJ1-5,TGTGCCAGCAGTGACTCGGGAGGTCCCCAGCCCCAGCATTTT,CASSDSGGPQPQHF
TRBV5-5,few,NA,TRBJ2-1,TGTGCCAGCAGCTTGGGGTTGGGCACCTACAATGAGCAGTTCTTC,CASSLGLGTYNEQFF
TRBV6-1,NA,TRBD1,TRBJ1-2,TGTGCCAGCAGTGACGGGGCAGGGGGCCCGGGGCTTAACTATGGCTACACCTTC,CASSDGAGGPGLNYGYTF
TRBV2,NA,NA,TRBJ2-5,TGTGCCAGCAGTGACAGTCCTAGGGAGACCCAGTACTTC,CASSDSPRETQYF
TRBV30,NA,TRBD1,TRBJ2-5,TGTGCCTGGAGTAACAAAACGGGACAGGGGGACTTC,CAWSNKTGQGDF
TRBV18,NA,NA,TRBJ1-2,TGTGCCAGCTCACCAAATCCCTTAAACTATGGCTACACCTTC,CASSPNPLNYGYTF
TRBV12-3/TRBV12-4,NA,NA,TRBJ1-1,TGTGCCAGCTGGACAGCGAACACTGAAGCTTTCTTT,CASWTANTEAFF
TRBV7-9,NA,NA,TRBJ1-1,TGTGCCAGCAGCCCCCGCTCGCTGGGCCCAGAAGCTTTCTTT,CASSPRSLGPEAFF
TRBV2,NA,NA,TRBJ2-7,TGTGCCAGCAGTGAAAGGAGATACGAGCAGTACTTC,CASSERRYEQYF
TRBV9,NA,TRBD1,TRBJ1-4,TGTGCCAGCAGCGGTGGGACAGGGCGTTTTAATGAAAAACTGTTTTTT,CASSGGTGRFNEKLFF
TRBV28,NA,NA,TRBJ1-2,TGTGCCAGCAGTTTACGGGACTATGGCTACACCTTC,CASSLRDYGYTF
TRBV18,NA,NA,TRBJ1-2,TGTGCCAGCTCACCAAGACTCAATGGCTACACCTTC,CASSPRLNGYTF
TRBV30,NA,NA,TRBJ1-1,TGTGCCTGGAGACCCACCGGGATCATGAACACTGAAGCTTTCTTT,CAWRPTGIMNTEAFF
TRBV6-5,NA,TRBD1,TRBJ1-1,TGTGCCAGCAAGAGGGGACAGGGAAGTTTCACTGAAGCTTTCTTT,CASKRGQGSFTEAFF
TRBV18,NA,NA,TRBJ1-2,TGTGCCAGCTCACCAATCGACAGGAGGAACTATGGCTACACCTTC,CASSPIDRRNYGYTF
TRBV5-4,NA,NA,TRBJ2-5,TGTGCCAGCAGCTTGTCGGGACACAACCAAGAGACCCAGTACTTC,CASSLSGHNQETQYF
TRBV27,NA,NA,TRBJ2-7,TGTGCCAGCACCCCCCGGGGGCAGGGGGCCTACGAGCAGTACTTC,CASTPRGQGAYEQYF
TRBV27,few,NA,TRBJ1-1,TGTGCCAGCAGTTTTTCGGGGTTCACTGAAGCTTTCTTT,CASSFSGFTEAFF
TRBV10-1,few,NA,TRBJ2-2,TGCGCCAGCAGTGAGCAGAGGACCGGGGAGCTGTTTTTT,CASSEQRTGELFF
TRBV6-2/TRBV6-3,NA,TRBD1,TRBJ1-2,TGTGCCAGCAGTTACTCGGCAGGGGGAACTCAACACGGCTACACCTTC,CASSYSAGGTQHGYTF
TRBV6-2/TRBV6-3,NA,NA,TRBJ1-2,TGTGCCAGCAGTTACTACCGGGACAAGCCTTATGGCTACACCTTC,CASSYYRDKPYGYTF
TRBV6-1,NA,NA,TRBJ1-3,TGTGCCAGCAGTGAATTTATCACCGGGACAACTTCTGGAAACACCATATATTTT,CASSEFITGTTSGNTIYF
TRBV7-9,few,NA,TRBJ1-5,TGTGCCAGCGATGGGGGGGGTAATCAGCCCCAGCATTTT,CASDGGGNQPQHF
TRBV29-1,once,TRBD1,TRBJ1-6,TGCAGCGTCAGAGACAGGGTTGATTCACCCCTCCACTTT,CSVRDRVDSPLHF
TRBV10-1,NA,TRBD1,TRBJ2-7,TGCGCCAGCAGTGAAAGTGGGACAGGGGTCGAGCAGTACTTC,CASSESGTGVEQYF
TRBV6-7,few,NA,TRBJ1-2,TGTGCCAGCAGGGGGGGACACTATGGCTACACCTTC,CASRGGHYGYTF
TRBV5-5,NA,NA,TRBJ2-7,TGTGCCAGCAGCCCGGGACTGATTTCCTACGAGCAGTACTTC,CASSPGLISYEQYF
TRBV5-1,NA,NA,TRBJ2-2,TGCGCCAGCTCCGGGACAACCAACACCGGGGAGCTGTTTTTT,CASSGTTNTGELFF
TRBV6-5,NA,TRBD1,TRBJ2-7,TGTGCCAGCGGACTGACAGGGGGCGTCGAGCAGTACTTC,CASGLTGGVEQYF
TRBV4-2,NA,NA,TRBJ2-2,TGTGCCAGCAGCCTTAGGAGGGGTCAGAACACCGGGGAGCTGTTTTTT,CASSLRRGQNTGELFF
TRBV4-2,NA,NA,TRBJ2-7,TGTGCCAGCAGCCAATCCACCTACGAGCAGTACTTC,CASSQSTYEQYF